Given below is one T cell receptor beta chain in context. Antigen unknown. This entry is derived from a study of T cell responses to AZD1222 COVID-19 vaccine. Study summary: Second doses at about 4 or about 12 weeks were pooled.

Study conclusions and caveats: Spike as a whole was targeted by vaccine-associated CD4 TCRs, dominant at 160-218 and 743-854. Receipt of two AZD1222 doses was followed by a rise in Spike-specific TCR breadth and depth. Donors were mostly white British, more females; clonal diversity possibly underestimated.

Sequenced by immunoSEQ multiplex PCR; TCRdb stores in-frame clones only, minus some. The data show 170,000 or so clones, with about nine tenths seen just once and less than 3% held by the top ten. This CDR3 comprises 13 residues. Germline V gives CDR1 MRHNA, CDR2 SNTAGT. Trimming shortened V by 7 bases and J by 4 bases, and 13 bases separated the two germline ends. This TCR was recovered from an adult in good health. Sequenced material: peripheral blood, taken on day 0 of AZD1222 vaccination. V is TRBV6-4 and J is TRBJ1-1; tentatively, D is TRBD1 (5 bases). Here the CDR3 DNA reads TGTGCCAGCAATAATGGAAGGGGCACTGAAGCTTTCTTT. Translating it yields CASNNGRGTEAFF.